The next 27 T cell receptor beta chains were all read from a single sample in a study of blood T cell repertoires in COVID-19. TCRdb's table, derived via immunoSEQ multiplex PCR, lists solely in-frame clones and lacks some. Among approximately 190,000 clones listed, about 88% were seen once. Sequenced: peripheral blood. Source of these receptors: a young man with active or convalescent COVID-19.

CDR3 sequence reads: CASSSRQGWGEKLFF. DNA of the CDR3: TGTGCCAGCAGTTCGAGGCAGGGGTGGGGTGAAAAACTGTTTTTT. The V and J genes are TRBV6-5 and TRBJ1-4; a possible D gene is TRBD1 (6 bases). The CDR3 is made up of 15 amino acids. Trimming took off 4 bases at V and 7 bases at J, with 16 bases between the two ends. Germline V CDR1 and CDR2: MNHEY, SVGAGI.

The V call is TRBV25-1, the J call TRBJ1-4; 11 nucleotides align to TRBD1. Trimming took 2 bases from V and 0 from J; bases not matched to a gene: 2. CDR1 and CDR2 from the germline V gene are MGHDK and SYGVNS. The CDR3 extends over 17 amino acids. The CDR3 reads CASSEGQGAATNEKLFF. The CDR3 region has the DNA TGTGCCAGCAGTGAAGGACAGGGGGCCGCAACTAATGAAAAACTGTTTTTT.

The rearrangement links TRBV13 to TRBJ2-7; the match to TRBD1 covers 7 bases. The germline V gene encodes CDR1 PRHDT and CDR2 FYEKMQ (reference sequence). This CDR3 is 14 amino acids long. V lost 5 bases and J lost 2; bases outside the gene matches: 6. The CDR3 spells CASSLRTGPYEQYV. CDR3 sequence (DNA): TGTGCCAGCAGCCTCCGGACAGGCCCCTACGAGCAGTACGTC.

The V and J genes are TRBV28 and TRBJ2-1; 10 bases line up with TRBD1. This CDR3 is built from 15 residues. The V and J ends lost 3 bases and 7 bases, in that order; junction bases with no gene match: 6. The germline CDR1 and CDR2 sequences are MDHEN and SYDVKM. CDR3 DNA: TGTGCCAGCAGTTTCCCCGGGACAGGGGAGAATGAGCAGTTCTTC. Translated: CASSFPGTGENEQFF.

This clone appeared a few times. The chain joins TRBV24-1 to TRBJ2-5; D is unresolved. The CDR3 is 13 amino acids. The V and J ends lost 7 bases and 1 base respectively, with 9 bases between them. Per the germline V gene, CDR1 is KGHDR and CDR2 is SFDVKD. CDR3: CATRSNGQETQYF. The CDR3 DNA reads TGTGCCACCAGGTCAAACGGCCAAGAGACCCAGTACTTC.

The table lists this clone with a few counts. This chain uses TRBV5-1 with TRBJ2-2, with a possible D match to TRBD1 (6 bases). Germline V lookup: CDR1 SGHRS, CDR2 YFSETQ. CDR3 length: 18 amino acids. Trimming removed 4 bases from V and 0 bases from J, with 19 bases in between. The CDR3 nucleotides are TGCGCCAGCAGCCGGAGAGATACAGGGTTCGCGAACACCGGGGAGCTGTTTTTT. Amino acids: CASSRRDTGFANTGELFF.

This chain connects TRBV18 to TRBJ1-1; a weak D match, TRBD1 (5 bases). Germline V lookup: CDR1 KGHSH, CDR2 LQKENI. Trimming removed 4 bases at V and 2 bases at J, with 14 bases between. The CDR3 is 15 residues long. This chain's CDR3 is CASSLGEQPNTEAFF. CDR3 DNA sequence: TGTGCCAGCTCACTAGGGGAACAGCCAAACACTGAAGCTTTCTTT.

The chain links TRBV20-1 to TRBJ1-6, with 7 bases aligning to TRBD1. Germline CDR1 DFQATT, CDR2 SNEGSKA (reference sequence). The CDR3 spans 11 residues. The J segment lost 10 bases and the V segment lost 6 bases, leaving 3 bases of the junction unmatched. CDR3 in DNA: TGCAGTGCAACAGGGGACTCACCCCTCCACTTT. The encoded protein is CSATGDSPLHF.

This chain joins TRBV4-2 and TRBJ1-5; D is undetermined. Germline assignment: CDR1 LGHNA and CDR2 YNFKEQ. Trimming removed 0 bases at V and 7 bases at J, with 16 bases between. This CDR3 is 16 amino acids long. The CDR3 here is CASSQDYTTLIQPQHF. CDR3 bases: TGTGCCAGCAGCCAAGATTATACAACGCTTATACAGCCCCAGCATTTT.

The V call is TRBV6-5, the J call TRBJ1-1; no clear D gene. The V gene's germline CDR1 is MNHEY and CDR2 SVGAGI. V was pared by 8 bases and J by 1 base, with 11 bases between. The CDR3 runs to 13 residues. CDR3 bases: TGTGCCAGCGTCTCGACGGGGAACACTGAAGCTTTCTTT. Its protein is CASVSTGNTEAFF.

This chain links TRBV24-1 with TRBJ1-1; D is undetermined. V lost 9 bases to trimming and J lost 4 bases, with 8 bases between them. The CDR3 runs 11 residues. In germline, CDR1 is KGHDR, CDR2 SFDVKD. The CDR3 protein is CATRRGTEAFF. The CDR3, as DNA: TGTGCCACCCGGCGGGGCACTGAAGCTTTCTTT.

The gene calls are TRBV6-4 and TRBJ2-7, with TRBD1 matching 7 bases. V lost 5 bases and J lost 0; bases outside the gene matches: 10. Per germline, CDR1 MRHNA and CDR2 SNTAGT. This CDR3 is 16 amino acids long. The CDR3: CASSPQGPGNSYEQYV. CDR3 in DNA: TGTGCCAGCAGTCCACAGGGGCCAGGGAACTCCTACGAGCAGTACGTC.

This clone has a single count. The V call is TRBV19, the J call TRBJ2-7; 11 bases match TRBD1. Germline trimming cut 3 bases from V and 4 bases from J; bases unmatched to any gene: 5. This CDR3 is built from 15 residues. Germline values: CDR1 LNHDA, CDR2 SQIVND (reference sequence). The CDR3 sequence is CASSMTGTGGYEQYF. For the CDR3, the DNA is TGTGCCAGTAGTATGACCGGGACAGGGGGTTACGAGCAGTACTTC.

The chain is built from TRBV6-5 and TRBJ1-5; weak D call: TRBD1 (5 bases). The CDR3 extends over 13 amino acids. Germline CDR1 reads MNHEY; CDR2 reads SVGAGI. V lost 7 bases, J lost 5 bases, and 12 bases lay in between. The CDR3 spells CASTGFPDQPQHF. The DNA of the CDR3 is TGTGCCAGCACAGGGTTCCCGGATCAGCCCCAGCATTTT.

The chain combines TRBV2 with TRBJ2-2; tentative D call: TRBD1 (6 bases). CDR1 and CDR2 from the germline V gene are SNHLY and FYNNEI. The CDR3 has 15 amino acids. Between the trimmed V and J ends, which lost 2 bases and 9 bases, there was a span of 16 bases. CDR3 coding DNA: TGTGCCAGCAGTGAAACTGGGGGCGCATTCCGGGAGCTGTTTTTT. The encoded protein is CASSETGGAFRELFF.

This chain links TRBV24-1 with TRBJ1-4, with 10 bases aligning to TRBD1. Germline CDR1 reads KGHDR; CDR2 reads SFDVKD. J gave up 5 bases and V 4 bases, and 3 bases lay outside the gene matches. CDR3 length: 15 residues. CDR3 protein: CATSEGDRGNEKLFF. The CDR3 DNA reads TGTGCCACCAGTGAAGGGGACAGGGGAAATGAAAAACTGTTTTTT.

This sequence joins TRBV30 and TRBJ1-5, with D maybe TRBD1 (6 bases). V was clipped by 3 bases and J by 2 bases, with 11 bases between them. The CDR3 totals 14 residues. Germline CDR1 GTSNPN, CDR2 SVGIG (reference sequence). CDR3 amino acids: CAWRVAGGNQPQHF. CDR3 sequence (DNA): TGTGCCTGGAGAGTCGCAGGGGGCAATCAGCCCCAGCATTTT.

This clone has just one count. The chain combines TRBV14 with TRBJ2-5; D is possibly TRBD1 (6 bases). The ends were cut back, 4 bases at V and 1 base at J, with 10 bases in the middle. The germline gives CDR1 SGHDN, CDR2 FVKESK. The length of the CDR3 is 14 residues. CDR3 residues: CASSRRGGQETQYF. As DNA, the CDR3 is TGTGCCAGCAGCCGCCGAGGGGGCCAAGAGACCCAGTACTTC.

The chain carries TRBV5-8 and TRBJ2-1, with 9 bases lining up with TRBD2. J gave up 5 bases and V 0 bases, and 6 bases lay outside the gene matches. The CDR3 runs to 16 residues. Germline values: CDR1 SGHTS, CDR2 YDEGEE. CDR3 in amino acids: CASSLAAGGPHNEQFF. The CDR3 DNA is TGTGCCAGCAGCTTGGCCGCGGGGGGGCCCCACAATGAGCAGTTCTTC. The full variable domain, with the rest looked up from reference TRBV5-8 and TRBJ2-1, is EAGVTQSPTHLIKTRGQQATLRCSPISGHTSVYWYQQALGLGLQFLLWYDEGEERNRGNFPPRFSGRQFPNYSSELNVNALELEDSALYLCASSLAAGGPHNEQFFGPGTRLTVL.

This sequence joins TRBV11-2 and TRBJ2-5, with TRBD2 matching over 12 bases. CDR1 is SGHAT, CDR2 FQNNGV, per germline. V shed 5 bases, J shed 5 bases, and the junction held 6 bases outside the gene matches. This CDR3 is built from 15 residues. The chain's CDR3 is CASSQTSGRGETQYF. CDR3 in DNA: TGTGCCAGCAGCCAGACTAGCGGGAGAGGTGAGACCCAGTACTTC. Full variable domain (missing parts from reference TRBV11-2 and TRBJ2-5): EAGVAQSPRYKIIEKRQSVAFWCNPISGHATLYWYQQILGQGPKLLIQFQNNGVVDDSQLPKDRFSAERLKGVDSTLKIQPAKLEDSAVYLCASSQTSGRGETQYFGPGTRLLVL.

This chain joins TRBV7-2 and TRBJ2-4, with D unresolved. The CDR3 runs 14 residues. Trimming took 6 bases from V and 3 from J, leaving 12 bases between them. Per the germline V gene, CDR1 is SGHTA and CDR2 is FQGNSA. The CDR3 loop reads CASRKTIGKNIQYF. In DNA form, the CDR3 reads TGTGCCAGCAGAAAGACAATTGGCAAAAACATTCAGTACTTC.

The CDR3 protein is CASRSAPGGPVGTQYF. CDR3 in DNA: TGTGCCAGCAGGTCCGCTCCCGGGGGGCCTGTTGGGACCCAGTACTTC. This sequence joins TRBV7-2 and TRBJ2-5; TRBD2 is a possible D gene (7 bases). The CDR3 contains 16 residues. Germline V gene lookup returns CDR1 SGHTA and CDR2 FQGNSA. With 6 bases removed from V and 7 bases from J, the gap between germline ends came to 24 bases.

The V gene is TRBV7-2, the J gene TRBJ1-2, with TRBD1 as a possible D gene (5 bases). Germline CDR1 is SGHTA and CDR2 is FQGNSA. V was shortened by 1 base and J by 5 bases, with 11 bases between the two germline ends. The length of the CDR3 is 14 residues. In DNA, the CDR3 is TGTGCCAGCAGCTTAGTTTCGGGGGAGTATGGCTACACCTTC. It translates to CASSLVSGEYGYTF.

The CDR3 sequence is CAISVDISPRDGYTF. CDR3 bases: TGTGCCATCAGTGTCGACATCTCCCCGCGGGATGGCTACACCTTC. J is TRBJ1-2 and V is TRBV10-3; D call uncertain. V was cut by 4 bases and J by 6 bases, with 18 bases left in between. This CDR3 is built from 15 residues. Germline CDR1 reads ENHRY; CDR2 reads SYGVKD.

V is TRBV30 and J is TRBJ1-3; D not resolved. Trimming pared 2 bases from V and 0 bases from J, leaving 14 bases between. The CDR3 runs to 16 residues. The germline V gene encodes CDR1 GTSNPN and CDR2 SVGIG (reference sequence). The CDR3 region has the DNA TGTGCCTGGAGTCAGATGGCCGCAACCTCTGGAAACACCATATATTTT. Translated: CAWSQMAATSGNTIYF. Complete variable domain (other parts from reference TRBV30 and TRBJ1-3): SQTIHQWPATLVQPVGSPLSLECTVEGTSNPNLYWYRQAAGRGLQLLFYSVGIGQISSEVPQNLSASRPQDRQFILSSKKLLLSDSGFYLCAWSQMAATSGNTIYFGEGSWLTVV.

The CDR3 loop is CASSQDMGGVVTQYF. CDR3 nucleotide sequence: TGTGCCAGCAGCCAAGATATGGGGGGAGTCGTCACGCAGTATTTT. V usage is TRBV4-2 and J usage is TRBJ2-3; tentatively, D is TRBD2 (6 bases). With 0 bases removed from V and 9 bases from J, the gap between germline ends came to 16 bases. The CDR3 is 15 amino acids. Germline-derived CDR1 and CDR2 are LGHNA and YNFKEQ.

This chain links TRBV9 with TRBJ1-4; TRBD1 aligns across 7 bases. CDR1 is SGDLS, CDR2 YYNGEE, per germline. The CDR3 spans 16 residues. The ends lost 0 bases at V and 8 bases at J; junction bases unmatched: 10. The CDR3 spells CASSVGTGVSGEKLFF. CDR3 coding DNA: TGTGCCAGCAGCGTAGGCACAGGGGTGAGTGGGGAAAAACTGTTTTTT.